What follows describes a single TCR beta chain. The V gene end was trimmed by 4 bases and the J gene end by 2 bases; junction bases not matched to a gene: 6. CDR1 is SQVTM and CDR2 is ANQGSEA in the germline V gene. The CDR3 totals 14 residues. The sample belongs to a study of blood T cell repertoires in COVID-19. Study-wide context: Acute and convalescent COVID-19 samples came from the United States, Italy and Spain.

Method: immunoSEQ multiplex PCR; TCRdb's copy keeps in-frame clones and lacks some. Here the sample spans around 12,000 clones, about nine tenths being singletons. Sequenced input: peripheral blood. The V and J genes are TRBV29-1 and TRBJ1-2; TRBD1 matches 8 bases. The TCR was taken from a human donor in a cohort sampled during active COVID-19. In DNA form, the CDR3 reads TGCAGCGTTGGCGAGACAGGGGACAACTATGGCTACACCTTC. Translation: CSVGETGDNYGYTF.